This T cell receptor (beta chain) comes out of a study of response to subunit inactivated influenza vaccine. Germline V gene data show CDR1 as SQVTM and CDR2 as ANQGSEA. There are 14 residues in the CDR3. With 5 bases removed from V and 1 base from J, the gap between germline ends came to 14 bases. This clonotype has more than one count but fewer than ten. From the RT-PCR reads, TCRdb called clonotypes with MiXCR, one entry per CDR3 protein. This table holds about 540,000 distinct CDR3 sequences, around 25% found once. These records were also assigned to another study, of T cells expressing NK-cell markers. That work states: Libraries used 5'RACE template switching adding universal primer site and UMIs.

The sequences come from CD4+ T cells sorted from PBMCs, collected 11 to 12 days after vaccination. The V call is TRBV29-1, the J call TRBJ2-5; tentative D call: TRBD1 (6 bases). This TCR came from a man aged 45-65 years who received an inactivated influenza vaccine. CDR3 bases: TGCAGCGTTAGGGGACAATCCTCCCAAGAGACCCAGTACTTC. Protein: CSVRGQSSQETQYF.